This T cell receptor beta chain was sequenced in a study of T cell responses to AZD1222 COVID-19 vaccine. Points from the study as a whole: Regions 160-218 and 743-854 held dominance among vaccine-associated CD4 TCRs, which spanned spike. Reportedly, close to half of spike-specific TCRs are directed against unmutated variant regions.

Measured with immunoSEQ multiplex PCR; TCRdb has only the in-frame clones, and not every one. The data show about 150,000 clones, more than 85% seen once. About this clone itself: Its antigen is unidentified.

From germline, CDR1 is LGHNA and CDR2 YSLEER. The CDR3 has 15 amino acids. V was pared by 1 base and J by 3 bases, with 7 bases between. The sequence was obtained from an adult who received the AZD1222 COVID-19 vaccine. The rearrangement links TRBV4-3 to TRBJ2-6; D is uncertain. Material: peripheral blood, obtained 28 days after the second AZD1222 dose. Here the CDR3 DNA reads TGCGCCAGCAGCCAAGGTCATGGTGGGGCCAACGTCCTGACTTTC. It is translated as CASSQGHGGANVLTF.